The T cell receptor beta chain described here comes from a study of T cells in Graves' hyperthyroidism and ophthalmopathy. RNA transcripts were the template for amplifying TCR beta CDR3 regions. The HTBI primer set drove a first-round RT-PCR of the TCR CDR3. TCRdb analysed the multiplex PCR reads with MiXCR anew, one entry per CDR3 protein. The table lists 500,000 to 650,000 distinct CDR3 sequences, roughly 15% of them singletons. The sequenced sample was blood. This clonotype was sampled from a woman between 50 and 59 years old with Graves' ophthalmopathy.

This CDR3 is CASSYISGGEQFF. The DNA for the CDR3 is TGTGCCAGCAGTTACATCTCTGGAGGGGAGCAGTTCTTC. The chain couples TRBV6-6 to TRBJ2-1; possible D gene TRBD2, 6 bases. The CDR3 is made up of 13 amino acids. Trimming left V 2 bases short and J 10 bases short, with 12 bases between. Germline CDR1 MNHNY, CDR2 SVGAGI (reference sequence).